Included here is one T cell receptor beta chain sequence, with context. Germline V lookup: CDR1 SGHRS, CDR2 YFSETQ. Trimming cost V 3 bases and J 2 bases, with 12 bases left between them. This CDR3 is 15 amino acids long. The repertoire was sequenced with immunoSEQ multiplex PCR; TCRdb's copy has only in-frame clones and lacks some. This table holds 75,000 to 100,000 clones, roughly 90% found once. This entry is derived from a study of preoperative IRX-2 immunotherapy in early breast cancer. Treatment specified: preoperative locoregional IRX-2 cytokine immunotherapy. Samples came from a phase Ib trial of preoperative locoregional IRX-2 cytokine immunotherapy.

Sequencing was performed on tumor tissue, taken after IRX-2 immunotherapy. This TCR was recovered from a human donor with breast cancer. The genes are TRBV5-1 and TRBJ1-3; D uncertain. CDR3 sequence reads: CASSWTEPAGNTIYF. The CDR3 DNA reads TGCGCCAGCAGCTGGACGGAGCCAGCTGGAAACACCATATATTTT.